The T cell receptor (beta chain) under discussion was sequenced for a study of blood T cell repertoires in COVID-19. Overall study context: In each case, the material was cDNA or gDNA derived from T cells, B-cell-depleted T cells, or PBMCs.

Unmatched junction bases numbered 0, after V lost 2 bases and J lost 2 bases. The CDR3 totals 14 residues. From germline, CDR1 is MNHEY and CDR2 SVGAGI. How the authors handled the data: Reference gene primer amplification gave nucleated cell count estimates. Here immunoSEQ multiplex PCR was the method, and the copy in TCRdb shows in-frame clones only, minus some. The V and J calls and clone size come from that table; D and trimming were worked out from the DNA. This sample has more than 65,000 clones, with around 89% found just once. The specimen was peripheral blood. The chain recombines TRBV6-5 with TRBJ1-3; 7 nucleotides align to TRBD1. The TCR sequence derives from a man between 45 and 60 years old with acute or convalescent COVID-19. This CDR3 reads CASSYGTAGNTIYF. The CDR3 DNA reads as TGTGCCAGCAGTTACGGGACAGCTGGAAACACCATATATTTT.